This entry is about one T cell receptor (beta chain). The target of this receptor is not known. No base qualities exist here, and no much larger clone lies one base off it. Via the germline V gene, CDR1 is SQVTM and CDR2 ANQGSEA. V is cut by 3 bases and J by 0 bases, and the space between the germline ends is 9 bases. The CDR3 sequence holds 14 residues, the cysteine and phenylalanine included. The DNA shown is the 42-base CDR3, in frame from base 1. Donors of the sequenced samples were patients with active juvenile idiopathic arthritis. Cells were sorted immediately after thawing, with dead cells excluded using Live/Dead Fixable Near-IR Stain. Library generation was performed with the immunoSEQ multiplex PCR assay. TCRbeta CDR3 sequencing was performed as a commercial service by an external provider. In the authors' own workflow: The analyses relied on productive nucleotide sequences along with amino acid sequences obtained through in silico translation. To equalise sample size, diversity was assessed as Renyi entropy across alpha values by taking the median of 200 repeated subsamples. Pairwise repertoire distance was calculated as one minus the Chao-modified Jaccard index, correcting for under-sampling, and used for clustering. Frequency-weighted overlap with synovial clonotypes was computed over 200 sample sizes, 200 draws without replacement each, and reported at the smaller sample's size. TCRdb's version of the immuneACCESS table is confined to in-frame rearrangements and falls short of the full clone set. An unresolved V gene accounts for under half of the shortfall where checked; the remainder is of unknown origin. V and J calls and clone size follow that table, whereas D and trimming were derived from the DNA. The sample table records 15,000 or so clones; about 90% of these occur just once. Jointly, the top ten make up around 0.78% of the sample.

The data were obtained in a study of circulating and synovial CD4+ cells in juvenile arthritis (dated by TCRdb to the mid-2010s). Regarding the complete study: Within each patient, the TCRbeta CDR3 repertoires of synovial CD4 T cells, bulk blood CD4 T cells and circulating HLA-DR+ CD4 T cells were compared. The goal of the repertoire sequencing was to confirm that synovial clonotypes were enriched in a circulating synovial-like CD4 T cell subset.

Overall results and qualifications from the work: Because T cell genome counts differed by at least an order of magnitude between CPL and bulk blood CD4 samples, sample-size effects were addressed. Overlap with synovium increased with sequencing depth, so measured shared-clonotype fractions likely underestimated the full repertoire overlap. Circulating pathogenic-like lymphocytes were found to cluster with synovial T cells, and a substantially higher fraction of CDR3 sequences was shared with synovium by circulating pathogenic-like lymphocytes than by bulk blood. Synovial and circulating pathogenic-like lymphocyte repertoires were less diverse than bulk blood CD4 repertoires, with some CPL samples as oligoclonal as synovium. No difference between circulating pathogenic-like lymphocytes and bulk blood T cells was detected by traditional Vbeta family usage analysis.

The receptor comes from a human donor with juvenile idiopathic arthritis. Material: CD4+ T cells from blood. Rearrangement joined TRBV29-1 to TRBJ2-1; the D gene identity is not certain. The DNA sequence is as follows: TGCAGCGTTGATGCCGCTAGCTCCTACAATGAGCAGTTCTTC. It encodes CSVDAASSYNEQFF.